This T cell receptor beta chain is drawn from a study of T cells in Graves' hyperthyroidism and ophthalmopathy. Calling Graves' hyperthyroidism stable meant ophthalmopathy did not progress within 18 months. Study conclusions and caveats: It was a median around 6 months before onset that the model predicted ophthalmopathy.

Amplified TCR beta CDR3 regions derived from RNA transcripts. TCR CDR3 regions were first amplified by RT-PCR with HTBI primers. TCRdb used MiXCR to reprocess the multiplex PCR reads, holding one entry per CDR3 protein. This table has about 540,000 distinct CDR3 sequences, more than 45% appearing once. Comment on this clonotype: What it binds is not known.

The source material was peripheral blood or thyroid tissue (not recorded which). The sequence was collected from a woman between 18 and 30 years old with Graves' hyperthyroidism.

CDR3 bases: TGTGCCAGCAGTTTATTTGCCAATACCTACGAGCAGTACTTC. It specifies CASSLFANTYEQYF. The chain carries TRBV25-1 and TRBJ2-7; the D is unclear. The V gene lost 5 bases and the J gene lost 2 bases, with 13 bases spanning the gap. Germline loops: CDR1 MGHDK, CDR2 SYGVNS. This CDR3 is 14 amino acids long.